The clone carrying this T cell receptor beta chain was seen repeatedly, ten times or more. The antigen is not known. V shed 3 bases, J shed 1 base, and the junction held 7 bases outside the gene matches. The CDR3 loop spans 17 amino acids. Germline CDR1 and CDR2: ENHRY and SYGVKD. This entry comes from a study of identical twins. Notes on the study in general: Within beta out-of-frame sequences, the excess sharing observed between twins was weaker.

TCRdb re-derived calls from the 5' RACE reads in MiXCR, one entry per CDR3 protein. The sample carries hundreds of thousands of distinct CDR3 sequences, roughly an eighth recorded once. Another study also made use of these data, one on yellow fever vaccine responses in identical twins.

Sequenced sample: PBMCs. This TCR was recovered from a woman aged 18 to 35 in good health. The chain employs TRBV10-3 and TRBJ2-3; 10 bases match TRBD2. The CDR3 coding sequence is TGTGCCATCAGTGACCCATCAGCGGGAGGGGGCACAGATACGCAGTATTTT. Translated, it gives CAISDPSAGGGTDTQYF.